Below are 5 T cell receptor beta chains sequenced from a single sample in a study of beta chain features in type 1 diabetes. Isolated RNA was reverse transcribed in full, so expressed TCRB transcripts were sequenced. Assay: immunoSEQ multiplex PCR; the TCRdb copy retains only in-frame clones and omits some. The sample lists about 230,000 clones; around 10% were seen once. The sequenced sample was naive CD4+ T cells from blood. These receptors originate from a woman aged 18-29 years in good health.

The genes are TRBV11-3 and TRBJ2-7; 7 bases match TRBD2. Germline trimming cut 0 bases from V and 6 bases from J; bases unmatched to any gene: 8. The CDR3 has 15 amino acids. The germline CDR1 and CDR2 sequences are SGHNT and YENEEA. The CDR3 DNA sequence: TGTGCCAGCAGCTTAGAAGGGACTACCCAATTCGAGCAGTACTTC. Protein product: CASSLEGTTQFEQYF.

The chain couples TRBV19 to TRBJ2-6; D unclear. The CDR3 consists of 21 residues. V lost 4 bases and J 0 bases, leaving 25 bases between the germline ends. From germline, CDR1 is LNHDA and CDR2 SQIVND (reference sequence). CDR3: CASSKFSARHSSASGANVLTF. The CDR3 nucleotides are TGTGCCAGTAGTAAGTTTTCCGCCCGACACTCGAGTGCCTCTGGGGCCAACGTCCTGACTTTC.

The chain employs TRBV15 and TRBJ2-1; 7 bases line up with TRBD2. The junction had 5 bases not matched to a gene; V was cut back by 2 bases and J by 1 base. The CDR3 has 16 residues. CDR1 LNHNV and CDR2 YYDKDF come from the germline V gene (reference sequence). CDR3 protein: CATSRSVGGSYNEQFF. The CDR3 DNA reads TGTGCCACCAGCAGATCCGTGGGAGGGTCCTACAATGAGCAGTTCTTC.

V is TRBV7-8 and J is TRBJ2-3; D is undetermined. The CDR3 extends over 15 amino acids. Trimming removed 2 bases at V and 1 base at J, with 10 bases between. Germline V CDR1 and CDR2: SGHVS, FQNEAQ. This CDR3 reads CASSLNGLGTDTQYF. In DNA, the CDR3 is TGTGCCAGCAGCTTAAACGGGTTGGGCACAGATACGCAGTATTTT.

V is TRBV5-1 and J is TRBJ2-1; D call uncertain. With 4 bases removed from V and 12 bases from J, the gap between germline ends came to 11 bases. CDR3 length equals 11 residues. Germline values: CDR1 SGHRS, CDR2 YFSETQ. The CDR3 DNA is TGCGCCAGCAGCGTTGACACGATGCAGTTCTTC. Its protein is CASSVDTMQFF.